This entry lists 5 T cell receptor beta chains sequenced from one sample in a study of beta chain features in type 1 diabetes. All of the isolated RNA was reverse transcribed, so expressed TCRB transcripts were sequenced. TCRdb keeps only in-frame clones here, not all; method: immunoSEQ multiplex PCR. The repertoire holds about 270,000 clones, with roughly 15% as singletons. Sequenced input: naive CD4+ T cells from blood. The receptors derive from a woman aged 40-49 years in good health.

The rearrangement uses TRBV5-1 and TRBJ2-1; 10 bases align to TRBD2. This CDR3 spans 16 amino acids. From germline, CDR1 is SGHRS and CDR2 YFSETQ. The junction had 6 bases not matched to a gene; V was cut back by 5 bases and J by 1 base. The CDR3 region has the DNA TGCGCCAGCAGAGATAGCGGGGGGCCGTCCTACAATGAGCAGTTCTTC. It translates to CASRDSGGPSYNEQFF.

The chain employs TRBV15 and TRBJ1-2, with 8 bases matching TRBD1. This CDR3 has 15 residues. V shed 3 bases and J 2 bases; nucleotides not matched to a gene: 5. Germline-derived CDR1 and CDR2 are LNHNV and YYDKDF (reference sequence). The CDR3 protein is CATSRGAGGNYGYTF. CDR3 DNA: TGTGCCACCAGCAGGGGAGCAGGGGGCAACTATGGCTACACCTTC.

The sample holds a few counts of this clone. The chain carries TRBV9 and TRBJ2-1; D is possibly TRBD1 (6 bases). The CDR3 is 14 amino acids. Between the trimmed V and J ends, which lost 7 bases and 4 bases, there was a span of 15 bases. CDR1 is SGDLS and CDR2 is YYNGEE in the germline V gene. CDR3 bases: TGTGCCAGCGCGCAGGGGCAGCTATACAATGAGCAGTTCTTC. Amino acids: CASAQGQLYNEQFF.

This chain joins TRBV10-3 and TRBJ2-2; perhaps TRBD1 as D (5 bases). V lost 8 bases and J lost 4, with 11 bases in between. The CDR3 runs to 13 residues. In germline, CDR1 is ENHRY, CDR2 SYGVKD. The CDR3 DNA sequence: TGTGCCATCGCCTCAGGGTTCACCGGGGAGCTGTTTTTT. Residues: CAIASGFTGELFF.

A few counts support this clone. The CDR3 sequence: CASSIGTGNLGYTF. CDR3 bases: TGTGCCAGCAGCATCGGGACAGGGAATCTTGGCTACACCTTC. The chain links TRBV7-9 to TRBJ1-2; 9 bases agree with TRBD1. V was clipped by 5 bases and J by 7 bases; unmatched bases: 8. The CDR3 extends over 14 amino acids. Germline assignment: CDR1 SEHNR and CDR2 FQNEAQ (reference sequence).